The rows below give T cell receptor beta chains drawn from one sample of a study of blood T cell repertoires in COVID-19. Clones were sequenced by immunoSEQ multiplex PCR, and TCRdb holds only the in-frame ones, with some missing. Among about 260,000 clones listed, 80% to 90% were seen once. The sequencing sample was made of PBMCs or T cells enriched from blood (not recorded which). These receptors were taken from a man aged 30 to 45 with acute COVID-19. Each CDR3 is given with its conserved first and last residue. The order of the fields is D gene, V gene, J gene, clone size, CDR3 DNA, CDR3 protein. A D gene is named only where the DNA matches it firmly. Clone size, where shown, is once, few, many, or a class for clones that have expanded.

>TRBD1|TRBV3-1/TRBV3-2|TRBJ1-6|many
TGTGCCAGCAGCCTTGACAGGGCCTATTCACCCCTCCACTTT
CASSLDRAYSPLHF
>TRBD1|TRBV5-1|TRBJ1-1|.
TGTGCCAGCAGGACGGGGACAGGGGGGAAGAACACTGAAGCTTTCTTT
CASRTGTGGKNTEAFF
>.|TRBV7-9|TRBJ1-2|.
TGTGCCAGCAGCTTAGTATTACAGACCTATGGCTACACCTTC
CASSLVLQTYGYTF
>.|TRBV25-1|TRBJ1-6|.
TGTGCCAGCAGCGGGGTTAATTCACCCCTCCACTTT
CASSGVNSPLHF
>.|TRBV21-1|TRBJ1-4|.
TGTGCCAGCAGCAATCCCCCGAGGGACATTGAAAAACTGTTTTTT
CASSNPPRDIEKLFF
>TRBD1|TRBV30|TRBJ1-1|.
TGTGCCTGGTACAGGGGGGGGTGGACTGAAGCTTTCTTT
CAWYRGGWTEAFF
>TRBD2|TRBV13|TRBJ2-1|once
TGTGCCAGCAGCTTAAAGGTAGCGGGAGGAGGCTACAATGAGCAGTTCTTC
CASSLKVAGGGYNEQFF
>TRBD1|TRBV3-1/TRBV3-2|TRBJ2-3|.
TGTGCCAGCAGCCAGGGGAATAGGGGACAGGGGGCCACAGATACGCAGTATTTT
CASSQGNRGQGATDTQYF
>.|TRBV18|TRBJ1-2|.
TGTGCCAGCTCACCAGACAGGACGAGGTCCTATGGCTACACCTTC
CASSPDRTRSYGYTF
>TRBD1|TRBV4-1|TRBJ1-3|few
TGCGCCAGCAGCCAGACAGGGAACTCTAACACCATATATTTT
CASSQTGNSNTIYF
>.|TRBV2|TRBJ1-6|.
TGTGCCAGCAGATCGACAGTCAACTCCTATAATTCACCCCTCCACTTT
CASRSTVNSYNSPLHF
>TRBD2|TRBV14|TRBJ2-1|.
TGTGCCAGCAGCCAACGGGGACTAGCGGCAAATGAGCAGTTCTTC
CASSQRGLAANEQFF
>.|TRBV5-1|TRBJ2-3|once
TGCGCCAGCAGCTTGGTACCCCTAGGGGCTGGCACAGATACGCAGTATTTT
CASSLVPLGAGTDTQYF
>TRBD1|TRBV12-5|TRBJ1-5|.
TGTGCTAGTGGTTTGTCGGTCGGGACAGGGGGCGATCAGCCCCAGCATTTT
CASGLSVGTGGDQPQHF
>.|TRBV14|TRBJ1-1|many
TGTGCCAGCAGTACCGCGACGGGAAACACTGAAGCTTTCTTT
CASSTATGNTEAFF
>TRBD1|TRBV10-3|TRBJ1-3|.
TGTGCCATCAGTGAACGGACAGGGAGAAACACCATATATTTT
CAISERTGRNTIYF
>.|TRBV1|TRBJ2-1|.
TGCACCAGCAGCCTCCCGGTCGAGACTAGCGGATACAATGAGCAGTTCTTC
CTSSLPVETSGYNEQFF
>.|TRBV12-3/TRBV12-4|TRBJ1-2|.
TGTGCCAGCAGCTTAGGTGGCGGCTACACCTTC
CASSLGGGYTF
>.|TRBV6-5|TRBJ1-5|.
TGTGCCAGCAGGTTTTTGAGGGATCAGCCCCAGCATTTT
CASRFLRDQPQHF
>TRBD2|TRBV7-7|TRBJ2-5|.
TGTGCTAGCAGCCCGACTAGCGGCTTAGTGGAGACCCAGTACTTC
CASSPTSGLVETQYF
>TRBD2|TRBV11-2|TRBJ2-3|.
TGTGCCAGCAGCTCCAATAGCGGGACCTCCTTGTCAGATACGCAGTATTTT
CASSSNSGTSLSDTQYF
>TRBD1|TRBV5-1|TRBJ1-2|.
TGTGCCAGCACCCGAAATGGACAGGGGGCGAATGGCTACACCTTC
CASTRNGQGANGYTF
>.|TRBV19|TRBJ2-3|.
TGTGCCAGTAGTAGACTCGCGGAAACTCGCACAGATACGCAGTATTTT
CASSRLAETRTDTQYF
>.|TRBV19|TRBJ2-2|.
TGTGCCAGCTCACTGCTCACCGGGGAGCTGTTTTTT
CASSLLTGELFF
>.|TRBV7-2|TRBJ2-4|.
TGTGCCAGCAGCTTAGTGTCCCCTAAAACGGGGAAAAACATTCAGTACTTC
CASSLVSPKTGKNIQYF
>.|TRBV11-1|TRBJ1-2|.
TGTGCCAGCAGCTTGCGGTATGGCTACACCTTC
CASSLRYGYTF
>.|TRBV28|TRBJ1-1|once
TGTGCCAGCAGTTTGGTCGCGGGCACTGAAGCTTTCTTT
CASSLVAGTEAFF
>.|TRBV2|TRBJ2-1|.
TGTGCCAGCGGCGGTCAAGGGGACAATGAGCAGTTCTTC
CASGGQGDNEQFF
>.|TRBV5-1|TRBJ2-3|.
TGCGCCAGCAGCTACCAGGGATCCCTGGATACGCAGTATTTT
CASSYQGSLDTQYF
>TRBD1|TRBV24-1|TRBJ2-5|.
TGTGCCACCAGTGATAGGACAGGGGTTGAGACCCAGTACTTC
CATSDRTGVETQYF
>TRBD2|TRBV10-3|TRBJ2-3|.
TGTGCCATCAGTGCGACTAGCGGCACAGATACGCAGTATTTT
CAISATSGTDTQYF
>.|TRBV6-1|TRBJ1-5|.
TGTGCCAGCAGTGATCGGCAGACAATCAACCCCCAGCATTTT
CASSDRQTINPQHF
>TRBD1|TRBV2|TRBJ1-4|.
TGTGCCAGCAGTTTACGAGACCTCGGACAAGTGGCAGGGGGCCGCGAAAAACTGTTTTTT
CASSLRDLGQVAGGREKLFF
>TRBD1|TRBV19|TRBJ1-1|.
TGTGCCAGTAGTAGACAGGGTTACACTGAAGCTTTCTTT
CASSRQGYTEAFF
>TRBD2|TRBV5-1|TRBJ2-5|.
TGCGCCAGCAGCTTGGCCGGCGGGGGGGCCGGGGAGACCCAGTACTTC
CASSLAGGGAGETQYF
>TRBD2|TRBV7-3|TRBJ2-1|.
TGTGCCAGCAGCTGGGGGGGAGCCCCCTACAATGAGCAGTTCTTC
CASSWGGAPYNEQFF
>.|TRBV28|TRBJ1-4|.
TGTGCCAGCATCTCAGGGGCAGGAGAAAAACTGTTTTTT
CASISGAGEKLFF
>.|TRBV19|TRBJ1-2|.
TGTGCCAGTAGTATAAGGCCAGGGGATGGCTACACCTTC
CASSIRPGDGYTF
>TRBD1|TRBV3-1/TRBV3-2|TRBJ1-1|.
TGTGCCAGCAGTCAACACAGGGGGCGGGTGGACACTGAAGCTTTCTTT
CASSQHRGRVDTEAFF
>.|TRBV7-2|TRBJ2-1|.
TGTGCCAGCAGCTTTCCTCTGCGGGGGCTCTCCTACAATGAGCAGTTCTTC
CASSFPLRGLSYNEQFF
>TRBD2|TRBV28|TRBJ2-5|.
TGTGCCAGCGCTCAGACTAGCGGGGGCCGGGAGACCCAGTACTTC
CASAQTSGGRETQYF